This T cell receptor beta chain was captured in a study of Ad26.COV2.S vaccination and SARS-CoV-2 variants (dated by TCRdb to about 2021). Concerning the study at large: Donors in the vaccine arm were drawn from COV1001, a multicentre, randomized, double-blind, placebo-controlled phase I-IIa trial testing Ad26.COV2.S in healthy adults. Sequencing of the TCRbeta repertoire served to evaluate the specificity and breadth of SARS-CoV-2-reactive T cell receptors following Ad26.COV2.S vaccination. Blinding of investigators to trial group allocation was maintained during experiments and outcome assessment. Participants in the trial were split at random into five groups of five each, receiving low-dose or high-dose Ad26.COV2.S once or twice, or else placebo on both occasions. The TCR-sequenced set comprised around 30 samples: around 20 Ad26.COV2.S vaccine recipients, 5 placebo recipients and 8 SARS-CoV-2 convalescent individuals. Ad26.COV2.S was administered intramuscularly at a dose of 5x10^10 or 1x10^11 viral particles, either as one shot or as two shots given 56 days apart.

Concerning this clone itself: The antigen it binds to is not known. Per-base quality was not reported, and no clone a single base away is much larger than it.

Results and caveats for the whole study, not just this receptor: Ad26.COV2.S recipients had higher spike-specific TCR breadth than placebo recipients (P = 0.0014). Comparable non-spike TCR breadth was observed between vaccine and placebo recipients, consistent with only spike being contained in the vaccine. The study was not powered for comparison of responses between vaccine doses or regimens. According to the authors, total T cell responses may have been underestimated by the TCR breadth and depth analyses. After vaccination, substantial breadth of spike-specific CD8+ and CD4+ T cell responses was reported.

The treatment or condition label, read with the paper, signifies: 15 to 20 received Ad26.COV2.S at low or high dose, single or two shots; five or six received placebo; per-sample allocation not given. Repertoires of vaccine and placebo recipients were sequenced from samples collected on day 63 after the first injection. Cohort 1b enrolled 25 to 30 adults aged 18-55 years at a single site in Boston, USA, between 29 July and 7 August 2020. Ad26.COV2.S was a replication-incompetent adenovirus type 26 vector that expressed a prefusion-stabilized SARS-CoV-2 spike protein derived from the original Wuhan strain. TCRbeta CDR3 regions were sequenced with the immunoSEQ Assay. After extraction, genomic DNA underwent amplification by bias-controlled multiplex PCR, followed by high-throughput sequencing. In the source study's methods: To quantify the absolute abundance of each unique TCRbeta CDR3 region, sequences were collapsed and filtered. T cell fraction was estimated by normalization of TCRbeta template counts to usable DNA, with usable DNA being measured through amplification of reference genes present in all nucleated cells. Repertoire TCRs were annotated as SARS-CoV-2-specific when V gene, CDR3 amino acid sequence and J gene were exactly matched to a known reactive TCR set. The reference SARS-CoV-2 TCR set came from MIRA and was filtered for enrichment in COVID-19-positive ImmuneCODE repertoires, removing public or cross-reactive TCRs. Using the MIRA antigens, annotated TCRs were further analysed by specific ORF or by position within an ORF. Depth was the summed frequency of annotated unique rearrangements, while breadth was defined as annotated unique rearrangements over total unique productive rearrangements. Group comparisons of TCR breadth used two-sided Wilcoxon rank-sum tests. This immuneACCESS table, as held by TCRdb, lists in-frame sequences with V and J called but not all clones. Of the missing ones, under half trace to an unresolved V gene in checked studies; the others have no known cause. V, J and clone size derive from that table, while D and trimming were established from the DNA sequence. This sample comprises a few hundred thousand clones, 85% to 90% of them detected only once. About 5.4% of the sample goes to the ten largest clones.

From the cysteine through the phenylalanine, the CDR3 covers 16 amino acids. Only the CDR3 DNA is retained, 48 bases long and in frame from the first base. V loses 6 bases of germline sequence and J loses 3 bases, and the interval between the two ends is 20 bases. The germline V gene provides CDR1 MGHRA and CDR2 YSYEKL. Sequencing was performed on peripheral blood, taken in a trial of Ad26.COV2.S vaccine versus placebo. The rearrangement combines TRBV4-1 with TRBJ2-5, and possibly TRBD2, on 5 matching bases. The clonotype comes from a person aged 18-60 years who received the Ad26.COV2.S COVID-19 vaccine or a placebo. The CDR3 protein is CASSQRGGSAKETQYF. The DNA sequence reads TGCGCCAGCAGTCAGCGAGGAGGTAGCGCAAAAGAGACCCAGTACTTC.